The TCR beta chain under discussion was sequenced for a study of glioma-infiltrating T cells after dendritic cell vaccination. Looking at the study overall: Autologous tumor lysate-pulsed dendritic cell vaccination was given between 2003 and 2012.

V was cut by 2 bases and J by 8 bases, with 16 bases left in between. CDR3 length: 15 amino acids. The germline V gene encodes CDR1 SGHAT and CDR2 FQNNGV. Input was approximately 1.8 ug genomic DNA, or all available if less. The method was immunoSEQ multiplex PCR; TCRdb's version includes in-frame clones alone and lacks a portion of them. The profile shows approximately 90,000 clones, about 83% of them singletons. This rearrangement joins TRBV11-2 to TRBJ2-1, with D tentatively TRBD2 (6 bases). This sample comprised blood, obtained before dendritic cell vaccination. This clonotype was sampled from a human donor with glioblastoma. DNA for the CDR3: TGTGCCAGCAGCTTAAGACTAGGGTTATCCGATGAGCAGTTCTTC. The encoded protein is CASSLRLGLSDEQFF.